One and the same sample provided the 22 T cell receptor beta chains below, sequenced in a study of blood T cell repertoires in COVID-19. Sequencing was performed with immunoSEQ multiplex PCR; in TCRdb, only in-frame clones are kept and a portion is missing. Of roughly 200,000 clones listed, 78% are singletons. The sequenced sample consisted of peripheral blood. These receptors all stem from a woman at least 80 years old with active or convalescent COVID-19.

J is TRBJ2-7 and V is TRBV19; weak D call: TRBD2 (5 bases). Germline lookup yields CDR1 LNHDA and CDR2 SQIVND (reference sequence). This CDR3 comprises 15 residues. Trimming stripped 1 base from V and 0 bases from J, with 10 bases between. CDR3 nucleotides: TGTGCCAGTAGTATAGTCGGGGAGCCCTCCTACGAGCAGTACTTC. Its translation: CASSIVGEPSYEQYF.

The rearrangement links TRBV9 to TRBJ2-2; TRBD2 matches 7 bases. Germline CDR1 SGDLS, CDR2 YYNGEE. V lost 0 bases to trimming and J lost 7 bases; unmatched junction nucleotides: 9. CDR3 length: 16 amino acids. CDR3 sequence (DNA): TGTGCCAGCAGCGTAGAAGGTTCCGGGGGGATCGGGGAGCTGTTTTTT. It translates to CASSVEGSGGIGELFF.

The chain has TRBV6-5 and TRBJ2-7; the match to TRBD2 covers 9 bases. V gave up 6 bases and J gave up 1 base; unmatched junction bases: 7. Germline V gene sequence: CDR1 MNHEY, CDR2 SVGAGI. CDR3 size: 15 residues. The CDR3, as DNA: TGTGCCAGCAGACCTGCGGGGGGGCGTTCCTACGAGCAGTACTTC. Translation gives CASRPAGGRSYEQYF.

The chain uses TRBV11-2 and TRBJ2-7; 11 nucleotides line up with TRBD2. CDR3 length: 15 amino acids. Germline loops: CDR1 SGHAT, CDR2 FQNNGV. V shed 5 bases, J shed 4 bases, and the junction held 7 bases outside the gene matches. CDR3 DNA: TGTGCCAGCAGCCCCCATGTAGCGGGGGGGTACGAGCAGTACTTC. Its translation: CASSPHVAGGYEQYF.

This clone appeared a few times. The chain combines TRBV5-1 with TRBJ1-2; the D gene is possibly TRBD1 (6 bases). This CDR3 is 15 amino acids long. The V gene's germline CDR1 is SGHRS and CDR2 YFSETQ. The V and J ends lost 1 base and 4 bases respectively, with 14 bases between them. Written as DNA, the CDR3 is TGCGCCAGCAGCTTGAGCAGGACAGACCTCTATGGCTACACCTTC. Encoded protein: CASSLSRTDLYGYTF.

The chain is built from TRBV7-9 and TRBJ1-3; D not certain. Germline lookup yields CDR1 SEHNR and CDR2 FQNEAQ (reference sequence). Deletions cut 6 bases from V and 4 bases from J, with 13 bases between. The CDR3 is 14 amino acids. The CDR3 sequence: CASSTGRRGNTIYF. CDR3 DNA sequence: TGTGCCAGCAGTACCGGCCGGCGGGGAAACACCATATATTTT.

This clone has just one count. This chain links TRBV19 with TRBJ1-1; tentative D call: TRBD1 (6 bases). Trimming took 3 bases from V and 7 from J, leaving 15 bases between them. The CDR3 length is 14 residues. Looked up from germline, CDR1 is LNHDA and CDR2 is SQIVND (reference sequence). The CDR3 DNA follows: TGTGCCAGTAGTATTCCCGGGACATTTAATGAAGCTTTCTTT. Amino acid sequence: CASSIPGTFNEAFF.

CDR3 protein: CSVTQGGNEKLFF. The CDR3 region has the DNA TGCAGCGTTACACAGGGGGGTAATGAAAAACTGTTTTTT. This sequence joins TRBV29-1 and TRBJ1-4; 8 nucleotides align to TRBD1. The germline gives CDR1 SQVTM, CDR2 ANQGSEA. V shed 5 bases, J shed 4 bases, and the junction held 3 bases outside the gene matches. This CDR3 contains 13 residues.

The chain uses TRBV5-1 and TRBJ1-4, with TRBD1 as a possible D gene (6 bases). Trimming shortened V by 4 bases and J by 4 bases, and 14 bases separated the two germline ends. There are 15 residues in the CDR3. The germline gives CDR1 SGHRS, CDR2 YFSETQ. This CDR3 reads CASSLRQGFNEKLFF. The CDR3 DNA reads TGCGCCAGCAGCCTCCGCCAGGGGTTTAATGAAAAACTGTTTTTT. Based on the CDR3 plus reference TRBV5-1 and TRBJ1-4, the full variable domain is KAGVTQTPRYLIKTRGQQVTLSCSPISGHRSVSWYQQTPGQGLQFLFEYFSETQRNKGNFPGRFSGRQFSNSRSEMNVSTLELGDSALYLCASSLRQGFNEKLFFGSGTQLSVL.

The chain joins TRBV23-1 to TRBJ1-1; D gene uncertain. TRBV23-1 is an open reading frame, and its role is uncertain. V lost 3 bases and J lost 1, with 12 bases in between. The CDR3 has 15 residues. Written as DNA, the CDR3 is TGCGCCAGCAGTCACCCGCGGAGTCGGAACACTGAAGCTTTCTTT. Its protein product is CASSHPRSRNTEAFF.

This clone has just a few counts. The chain links TRBV10-3 to TRBJ2-7, with a possible D match to TRBD2 (6 bases). Germline V gene data show CDR1 as ENHRY and CDR2 as SYGVKD. V lost 6 bases, J lost 4 bases, and 16 bases lay in between. This CDR3 region has 14 residues. CDR3 nucleotide sequence: TGTGCCATCAGGGCCTCGTACGGGGGTTACGAGCAGTACTTC. Its translation: CAIRASYGGYEQYF.

The chain couples TRBV2 to TRBJ2-5; D is ambiguous. Germline-derived CDR1 and CDR2 are SNHLY and FYNNEI. V lost 2 bases and J lost 5, with 6 bases in between. This CDR3 is 12 amino acids long. CDR3 amino acids: CASSEYAETQYF. CDR3 nucleotide sequence: TGTGCCAGCAGTGAATACGCGGAGACCCAGTACTTC.

CDR3 sequence reads: CASSLLDTNYGYTF. The CDR3 nucleotides read TGTGCCAGCAGCTTATTAGACACTAACTATGGCTACACCTTC. The V and J genes are TRBV11-2 and TRBJ1-2; no reliable D call. The CDR3 has 14 amino acids. The V gene's germline CDR1 is SGHAT and CDR2 FQNNGV. The V gene lost 2 bases and the J gene lost 0 bases, with 7 bases spanning the gap.

This chain connects TRBV7-2 to TRBJ1-3, with 8 bases aligning to TRBD1. The J segment lost 0 bases and the V segment lost 4 bases, leaving 2 bases of the junction unmatched. The CDR3 extends over 15 amino acids. Germline loops: CDR1 SGHTA, CDR2 FQGNSA. The CDR3 nucleotides read TGTGCCAGCAGCTACCAGGGGGCCTCTGGAAACACCATATATTTT. It translates to CASSYQGASGNTIYF.

This clone was seen a few times. This chain links TRBV5-1 with TRBJ1-1; D not certain. V dropped 4 bases and J dropped 4 bases, with 17 bases sitting between them. Germline loops: CDR1 SGHRS, CDR2 YFSETQ. The CDR3 covers 15 residues. CDR3 in amino acids: CASSTGPTGGTEAFF. CDR3 DNA: TGCGCCAGCAGCACCGGACCTACCGGAGGCACTGAAGCTTTCTTT.

The gene calls are TRBV4-2 and TRBJ1-5, with 7 bases that match TRBD1. The CDR3 runs to 16 residues. Losses at the gene ends were 0 bases for V and 3 bases for J; bases not matched to a gene: 5. The germline CDR1 and CDR2 sequences are LGHNA and YNFKEQ. CDR3 amino acids: CASSQDWTGYNQPQHF. In nucleotides, the CDR3 is TGTGCCAGCAGCCAAGATTGGACAGGCTACAATCAGCCCCAGCATTTT.

The chain uses TRBV6-1 and TRBJ2-7, with TRBD2 matching over 9 bases. CDR3 length: 17 residues. V was clipped by 2 bases and J by 3 bases; unmatched bases: 11. Germline V gene data show CDR1 as MNHNS and CDR2 as SASEGT. CDR3 in amino acids: CASSESARRGGYYEQYF. The CDR3 nucleotides read TGTGCCAGCAGTGAATCGGCTAGGCGGGGGGGCTACTACGAGCAGTACTTC.

This chain joins TRBV7-2 and TRBJ1-2; the D gene is possibly TRBD1 (5 bases). The germline gives CDR1 SGHTA, CDR2 FQGNSA. The V gene lost 2 bases and the J gene lost 5 bases, with 12 bases spanning the gap. This CDR3 has 14 residues. In nucleotides, the CDR3 is TGTGCCAGCAGCTTACTTGGGCAGGGTTATGGCTACACCTTC. As protein: CASSLLGQGYGYTF.

This clone has a single count. The V and J genes are TRBV9 and TRBJ2-5; TRBD1 matches at 9 bases. The length of the CDR3 is 15 residues. Trimming took 4 bases from V and 5 from J; bases not matched to a gene: 9. Looked up from germline, CDR1 is SGDLS and CDR2 is YYNGEE. CDR3 region: CASSLMGQGRETQYF. CDR3 sequence (DNA): TGTGCCAGCAGCCTAATGGGACAGGGTAGGGAGACCCAGTACTTC.

The V and J genes are TRBV10-3 and TRBJ1-2; D is possibly TRBD1 (6 bases). CDR3 length: 12 amino acids. From germline, CDR1 is ENHRY and CDR2 SYGVKD. The V gene lost 11 bases and the J gene lost 8 bases, with 18 bases spanning the gap. The CDR3 region has the DNA TGTGCCGGCATGAGACACCAGGGGGGCTACACCTTC. It is translated as CAGMRHQGGYTF.

In this sample, this clone turned up once. J is TRBJ2-7 and V is TRBV5-1; 7 nucleotides match TRBD2. The V gene's germline CDR1 is SGHRS and CDR2 YFSETQ. CDR3 length: 16 residues. The V and J ends lost 4 bases and 0 bases, in that order; junction bases with no gene match: 10. CDR3 in amino acids: CASSPGGGRASYEQYF. The CDR3 nucleotides read TGCGCCAGCAGCCCCGGTGGGGGGAGGGCCTCCTACGAGCAGTACTTC.

This clone was counted once. This chain connects TRBV28 to TRBJ2-3; 7 bases are shared with TRBD1. The CDR3 sequence is 15 residues long. Germline V gene sequence: CDR1 MDHEN, CDR2 SYDVKM. The V segment lost 6 bases and the J segment 2 bases; nucleotides outside the gene matches: 8. As DNA, the CDR3 is TGTGCCAGCAGCGCAGCAGGGGGAGACACAGATACGCAGTATTTT. This encodes CASSAAGGDTDTQYF.